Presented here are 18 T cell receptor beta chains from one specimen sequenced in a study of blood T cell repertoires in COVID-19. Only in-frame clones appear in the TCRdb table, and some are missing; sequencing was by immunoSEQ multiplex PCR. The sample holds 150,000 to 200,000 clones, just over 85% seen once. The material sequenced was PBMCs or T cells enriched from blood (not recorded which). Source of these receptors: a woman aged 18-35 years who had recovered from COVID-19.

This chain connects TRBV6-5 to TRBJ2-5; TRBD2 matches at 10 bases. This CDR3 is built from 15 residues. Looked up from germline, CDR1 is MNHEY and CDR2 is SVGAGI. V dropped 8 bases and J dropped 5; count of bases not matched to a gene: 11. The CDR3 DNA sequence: TGTGCCAGCGCAGACTTAGCGGGAGGAGGGGAGACCCAGTACTTC. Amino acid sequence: CASADLAGGGETQYF.

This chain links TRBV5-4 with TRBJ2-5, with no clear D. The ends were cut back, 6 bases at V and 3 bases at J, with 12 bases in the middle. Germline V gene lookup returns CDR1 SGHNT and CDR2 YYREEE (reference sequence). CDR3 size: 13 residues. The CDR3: CASNLQNEETQYF. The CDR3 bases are TGTGCCAGCAATCTACAGAACGAAGAGACCCAGTACTTC.

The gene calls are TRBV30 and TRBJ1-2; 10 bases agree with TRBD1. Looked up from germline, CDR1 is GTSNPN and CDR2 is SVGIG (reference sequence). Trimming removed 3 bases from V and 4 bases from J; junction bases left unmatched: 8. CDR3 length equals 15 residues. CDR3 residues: CAWSRDRGPFYGYTF. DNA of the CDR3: TGTGCCTGGAGCCGGGACAGGGGTCCTTTCTATGGCTACACCTTC.

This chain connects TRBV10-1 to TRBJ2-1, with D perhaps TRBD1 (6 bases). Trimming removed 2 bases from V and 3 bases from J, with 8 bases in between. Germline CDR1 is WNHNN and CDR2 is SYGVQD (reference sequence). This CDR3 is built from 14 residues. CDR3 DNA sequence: TGCGCCAGCAGTGAGACAGGGTTCTACAATGAGCAGTTCTTC. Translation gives CASSETGFYNEQFF.

CDR3 in amino acids: CASSESPAGGIFSGYTF. The CDR3, as DNA: TGTGCCAGCAGCGAGTCCCCTGCAGGGGGGATATTTAGTGGCTACACCTTC. This sequence joins TRBV3-1 (or the pseudogene TRBV3-2) and TRBJ1-2; TRBD1 agrees at 7 bases. J was trimmed by 7 bases and V by 5 bases; bases with no gene match: 19. Per the germline V gene, CDR1 is LGHDT and CDR2 is YNNKEL (reference sequence). The CDR3 consists of 17 residues.

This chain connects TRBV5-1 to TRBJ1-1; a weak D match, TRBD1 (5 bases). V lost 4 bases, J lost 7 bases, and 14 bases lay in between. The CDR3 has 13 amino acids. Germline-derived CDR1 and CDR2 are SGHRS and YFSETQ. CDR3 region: CASSAALGGEAFF. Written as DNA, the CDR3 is TGCGCCAGCAGCGCCGCGCTGGGGGGTGAAGCTTTCTTT.

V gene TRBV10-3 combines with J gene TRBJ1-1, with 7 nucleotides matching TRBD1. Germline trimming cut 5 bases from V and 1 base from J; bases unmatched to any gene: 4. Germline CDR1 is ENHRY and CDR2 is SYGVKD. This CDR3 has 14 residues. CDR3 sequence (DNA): TGTGCCATCAGTTCGGGACAGACGAACACTGAAGCTTTCTTT. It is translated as CAISSGQTNTEAFF.

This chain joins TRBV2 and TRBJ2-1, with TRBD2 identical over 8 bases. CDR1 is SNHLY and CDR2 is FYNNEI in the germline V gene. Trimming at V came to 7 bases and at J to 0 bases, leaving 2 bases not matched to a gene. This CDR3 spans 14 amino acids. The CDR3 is CASKSGSSYNEQFF. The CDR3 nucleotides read TGTGCCAGCAAGAGCGGGAGCTCCTACAATGAGCAGTTCTTC.

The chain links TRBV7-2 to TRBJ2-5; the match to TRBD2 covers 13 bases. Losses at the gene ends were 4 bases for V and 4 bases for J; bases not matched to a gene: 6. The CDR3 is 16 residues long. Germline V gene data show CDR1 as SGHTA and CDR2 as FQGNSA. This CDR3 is CASSSRTSGGGETQYF. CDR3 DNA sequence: TGTGCCAGCAGCTCAAGGACTAGCGGGGGTGGAGAGACCCAGTACTTC.

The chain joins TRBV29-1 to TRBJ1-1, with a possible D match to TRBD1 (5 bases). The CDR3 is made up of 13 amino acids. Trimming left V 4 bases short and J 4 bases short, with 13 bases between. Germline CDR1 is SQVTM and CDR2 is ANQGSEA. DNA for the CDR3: TGCAGCGTTGGGGGCCTCGTTGGCACTGAAGCTTTCTTT. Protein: CSVGGLVGTEAFF.

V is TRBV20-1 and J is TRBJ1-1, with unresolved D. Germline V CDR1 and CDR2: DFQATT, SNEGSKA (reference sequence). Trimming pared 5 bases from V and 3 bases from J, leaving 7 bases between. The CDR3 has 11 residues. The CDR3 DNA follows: TGCAGTGCTCCTCTTTACACTGAAGCTTTCTTT. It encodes CSAPLYTEAFF.

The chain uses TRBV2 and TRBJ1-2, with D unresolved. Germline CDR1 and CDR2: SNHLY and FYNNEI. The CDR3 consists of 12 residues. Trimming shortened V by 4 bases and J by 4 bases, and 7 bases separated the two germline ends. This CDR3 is CASSVSLYGYTF. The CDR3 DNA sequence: TGTGCCAGCAGTGTTTCCCTCTATGGCTACACCTTC.

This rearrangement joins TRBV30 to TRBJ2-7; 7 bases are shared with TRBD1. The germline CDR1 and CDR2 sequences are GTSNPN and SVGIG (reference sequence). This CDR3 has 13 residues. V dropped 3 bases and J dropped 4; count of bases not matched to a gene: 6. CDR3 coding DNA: TGTGCCTGGAGGGGGACAGTTTATTACGAGCAGTACTTC. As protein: CAWRGTVYYEQYF.

CDR3 DNA sequence: TGCAGTGCTAGACCAGATCAGCCCCAGCATTTT. The encoded protein is CSARPDQPQHF. This rearrangement joins TRBV20-1 to TRBJ1-5; D uncertain. Trimming stripped 2 bases from V and 5 bases from J, with 4 bases between. CDR1 is DFQATT and CDR2 is SNEGSKA in the germline V gene (reference sequence). The CDR3 is 11 amino acids.

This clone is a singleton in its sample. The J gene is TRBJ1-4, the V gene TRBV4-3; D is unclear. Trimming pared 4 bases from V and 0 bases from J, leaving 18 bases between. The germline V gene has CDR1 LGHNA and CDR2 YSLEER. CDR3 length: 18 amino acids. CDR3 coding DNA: TGCGCCAGCAGCCGAAGCGGCCAGGAAATCGCAACTAATGAAAAACTGTTTTTT. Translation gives CASSRSGQEIATNEKLFF.

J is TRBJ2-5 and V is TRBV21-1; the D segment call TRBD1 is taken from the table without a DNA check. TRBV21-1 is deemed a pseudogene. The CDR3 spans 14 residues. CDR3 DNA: TGTGCCAGCAGCCCTTGGACAGCCGGGGAGACCCAGTACTTC. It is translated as CASSPWTAGETQYF.

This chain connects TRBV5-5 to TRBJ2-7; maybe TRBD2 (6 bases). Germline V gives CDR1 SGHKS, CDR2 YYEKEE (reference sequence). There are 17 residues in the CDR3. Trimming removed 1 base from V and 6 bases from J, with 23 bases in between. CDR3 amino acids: CASSLSVAGTTAAEQYF. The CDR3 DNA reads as TGTGCCAGCAGCTTGTCTGTGGCGGGGACCACGGCTGCCGAGCAGTACTTC. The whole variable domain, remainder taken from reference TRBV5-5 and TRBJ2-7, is DAGVTQSPTHLIKTRGQQVTLRCSPISGHKSVSWYQQVLGQGPQFIFQYYEKEERGRGNFPDRFSARQFPNYSSELNVNALLLGDSALYLCASSLSVAGTTAAEQYFGPGTRLTVT.

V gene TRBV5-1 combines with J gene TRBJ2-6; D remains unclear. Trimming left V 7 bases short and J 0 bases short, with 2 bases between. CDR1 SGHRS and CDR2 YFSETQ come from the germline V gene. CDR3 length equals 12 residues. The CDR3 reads CASYSGANVLTF. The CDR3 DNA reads TGCGCCAGCTACTCTGGGGCCAACGTCCTGACTTTC.